This T cell receptor beta chain was obtained from a study of T cells in Graves' hyperthyroidism and ophthalmopathy. Amplified TCR beta CDR3 regions derived from RNA transcripts. Carried out on the TCR CDR3, a first-round RT-PCR used the HTBI primer set. From the multiplex PCR reads, TCRdb called clonotypes with MiXCR, one entry per CDR3 protein. The sample records hundreds of thousands of distinct CDR3 sequences, nearly 20% being singletons. The diagnostic basis comprised clinical symptoms, serum thyroxine and TRAb, thyroid ultrasound and orbital computed tomography. More than 9.5 ml fresh peripheral blood yielded the PBMCs. Regarding the study as a whole: Most expanded thyroid clonotypes above 0.001 recurred in blood. Ophthalmopathy got predicted by the model a median about six months before its onset.

This clonotype was counted between two and nine times. Antigen unknown. Sequences were obtained from blood. This clonotype was sampled from a man aged 35 to 55 with Graves' ophthalmopathy.

The chain's CDR3 is CASSSDRSGANVLTF. The DNA for the CDR3 is TGTGCCAGCAGCTCCGACCGATCTGGGGCCAACGTCCTGACTTTC. The chain is built from TRBV11-3 and TRBJ2-6; D gene uncertain. The CDR3 runs 15 residues. From germline, CDR1 is SGHNT and CDR2 YENEEA. V lost 4 bases to trimming and J lost 1 base, with 8 bases between them.